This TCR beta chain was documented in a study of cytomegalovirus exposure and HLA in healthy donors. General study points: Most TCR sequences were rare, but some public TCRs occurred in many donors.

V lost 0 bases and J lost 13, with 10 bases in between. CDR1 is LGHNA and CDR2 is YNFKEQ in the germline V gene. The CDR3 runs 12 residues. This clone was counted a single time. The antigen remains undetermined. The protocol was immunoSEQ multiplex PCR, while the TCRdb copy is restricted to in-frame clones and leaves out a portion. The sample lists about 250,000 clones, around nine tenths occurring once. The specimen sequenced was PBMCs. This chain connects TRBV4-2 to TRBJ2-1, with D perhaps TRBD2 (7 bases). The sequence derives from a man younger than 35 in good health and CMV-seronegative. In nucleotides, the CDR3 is TGTGCCAGCAGCCAAGACGGGGGGCCCCAGTTCTTC. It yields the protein CASSQDGGPQFF.